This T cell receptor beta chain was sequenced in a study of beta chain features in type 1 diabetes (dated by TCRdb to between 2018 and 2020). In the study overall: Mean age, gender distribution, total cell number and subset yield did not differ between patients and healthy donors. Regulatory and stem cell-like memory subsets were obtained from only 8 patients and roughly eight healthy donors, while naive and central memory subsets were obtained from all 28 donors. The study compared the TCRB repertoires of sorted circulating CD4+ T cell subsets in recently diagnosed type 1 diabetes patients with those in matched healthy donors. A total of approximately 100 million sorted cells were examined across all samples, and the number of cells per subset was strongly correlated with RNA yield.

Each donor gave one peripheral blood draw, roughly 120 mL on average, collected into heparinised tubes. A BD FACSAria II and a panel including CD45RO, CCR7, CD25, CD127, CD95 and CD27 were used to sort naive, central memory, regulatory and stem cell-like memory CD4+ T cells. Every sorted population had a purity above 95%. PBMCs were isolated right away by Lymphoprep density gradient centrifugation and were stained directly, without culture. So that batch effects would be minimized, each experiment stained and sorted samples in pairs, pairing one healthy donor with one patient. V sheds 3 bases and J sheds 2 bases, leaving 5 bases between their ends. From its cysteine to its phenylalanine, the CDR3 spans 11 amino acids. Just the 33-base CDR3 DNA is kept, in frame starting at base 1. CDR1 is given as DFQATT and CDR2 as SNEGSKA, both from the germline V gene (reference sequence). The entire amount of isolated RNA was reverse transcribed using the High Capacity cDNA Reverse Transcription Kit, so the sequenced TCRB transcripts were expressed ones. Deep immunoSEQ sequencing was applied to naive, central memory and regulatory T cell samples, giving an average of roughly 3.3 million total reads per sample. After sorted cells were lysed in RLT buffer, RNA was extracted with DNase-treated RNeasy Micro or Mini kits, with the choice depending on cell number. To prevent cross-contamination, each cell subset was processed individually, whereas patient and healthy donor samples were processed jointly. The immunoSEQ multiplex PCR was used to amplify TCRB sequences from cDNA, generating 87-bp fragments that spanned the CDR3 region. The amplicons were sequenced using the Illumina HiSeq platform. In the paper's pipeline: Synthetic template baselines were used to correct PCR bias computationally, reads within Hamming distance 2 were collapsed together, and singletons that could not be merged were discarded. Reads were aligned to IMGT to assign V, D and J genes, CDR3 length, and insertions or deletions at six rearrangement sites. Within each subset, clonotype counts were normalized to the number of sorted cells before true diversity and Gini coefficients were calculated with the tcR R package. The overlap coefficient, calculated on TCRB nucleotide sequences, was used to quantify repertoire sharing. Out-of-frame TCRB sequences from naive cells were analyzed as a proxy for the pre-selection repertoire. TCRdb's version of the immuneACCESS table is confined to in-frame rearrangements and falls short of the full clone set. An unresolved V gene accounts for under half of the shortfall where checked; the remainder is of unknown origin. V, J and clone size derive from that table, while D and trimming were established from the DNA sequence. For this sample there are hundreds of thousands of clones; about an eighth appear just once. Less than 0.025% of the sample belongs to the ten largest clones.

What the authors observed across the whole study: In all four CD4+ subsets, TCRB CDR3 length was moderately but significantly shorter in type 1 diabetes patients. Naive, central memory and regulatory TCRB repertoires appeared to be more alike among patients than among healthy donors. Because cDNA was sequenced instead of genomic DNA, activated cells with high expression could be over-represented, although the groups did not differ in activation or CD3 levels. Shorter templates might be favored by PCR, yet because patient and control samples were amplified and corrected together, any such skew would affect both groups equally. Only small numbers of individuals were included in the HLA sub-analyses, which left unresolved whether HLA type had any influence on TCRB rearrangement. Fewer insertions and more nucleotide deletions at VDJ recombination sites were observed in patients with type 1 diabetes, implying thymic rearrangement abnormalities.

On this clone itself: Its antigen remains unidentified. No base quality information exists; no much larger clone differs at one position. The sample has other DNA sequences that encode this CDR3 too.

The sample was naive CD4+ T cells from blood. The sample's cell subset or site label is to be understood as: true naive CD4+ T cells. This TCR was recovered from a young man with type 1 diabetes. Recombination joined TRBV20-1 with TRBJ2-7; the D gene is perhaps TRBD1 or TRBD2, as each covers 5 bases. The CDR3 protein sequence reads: CSARGAYEQYF. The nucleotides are TGCAGTGCTAGGGGGGCCTACGAGCAGTACTTC.